The present T cell receptor (beta chain) was sequenced within a study of cytomegalovirus exposure and HLA in healthy donors. The study's findings and limits: The listing of 150 or so TCR beta chains classed them as cytomegalovirus-associated. Analysis performed later found 16,000 or so TCR beta sequences associated with HLA alleles at 0.05 false discovery rate. As a later analysis showed, a missense DCLRE1C variant was linked to trimming of TCR beta V- and J-genes.

Vbeta (60) and Jbeta (13) primers were used in the PCR. Assay: immunoSEQ multiplex PCR; the TCRdb copy retains only in-frame clones and omits some. Among about 81,000 clones listed, around 80% were seen once. Comment on this clone: Its antigen remains unidentified.

Regarding donors, all were healthy bone marrow donors. Germline CDR1 and CDR2: MNHNY and SVGAGI (reference sequence). The CDR3 runs to 12 residues. With 2 bases clipped from V and 17 bases from J, the junction kept 3 bases outside the gene matches. The receptor's source is a man in his fifties or sixties in good health and CMV-seropositive. The chain recombines TRBV6-6 with TRBJ1-6, with 10 bases matching TRBD1. Sequencing was carried out using PBMCs. CDR3 DNA: TGTGCCAGCAGTTACCCGGACAGGGGGATCCACTTT. This encodes CASSYPDRGIHF.